The 8 T cell receptor beta chains presented below share a single source sample, sequenced in a study of cytomegalovirus exposure and HLA in healthy donors. PCR involved 60 Vbeta and 13 Jbeta primers. Clones were sequenced by immunoSEQ multiplex PCR, and TCRdb holds only the in-frame ones, with some missing. The data contain 200,000 to 250,000 clones, more than 75% of them singletons. Specimen: PBMCs. These receptors all come from a woman between 40 and 55 years old in good health and CMV-seropositive.

The chain recombines TRBV30 with TRBJ2-1; perhaps TRBD1 as D (5 bases). The CDR3 is made up of 14 amino acids. Germline V CDR1 and CDR2: GTSNPN, SVGIG (reference sequence). Trimming removed 4 bases at V and 4 bases at J, with 14 bases between. CDR3 protein: CAWTKGQSYNEQFF. CDR3 nucleotides: TGTGCCTGGACTAAGGGGCAGTCTTACAATGAGCAGTTCTTC.

The rearrangement links TRBV4-1 to TRBJ2-3, with TRBD2 matching over 9 bases. V dropped 1 base and J dropped 2; count of bases not matched to a gene: 10. The CDR3 has 18 amino acids. In germline, CDR1 is MGHRA, CDR2 YSYEKL. DNA for the CDR3: TGCGCCAGCAGCCAAGTATTAGCGGGGGTTACCCACACAGATACGCAGTATTTT. This sequence encodes CASSQVLAGVTHTDTQYF.

The chain combines TRBV2 with TRBJ2-1; 12 nucleotides line up with TRBD2. CDR3 length: 15 amino acids. Germline assignment: CDR1 SNHLY and CDR2 FYNNEI. The trim removed 8 bases at V and 9 bases at J, leaving 11 bases unmatched. The CDR3 sequence: CASALAGGPGSEQFF. CDR3 DNA sequence: TGTGCCAGCGCCCTAGCGGGAGGGCCAGGTAGTGAGCAGTTCTTC.

This chain links TRBV13 with TRBJ1-2, with a weak D call TRBD1 (5 bases). V lost 6 bases to trimming and J lost 4 bases, with 15 bases between them. CDR1 and CDR2 from the germline V gene are PRHDT and FYEKMQ (reference sequence). CDR3 length equals 14 residues. The CDR3 DNA sequence: TGTGCCAGCAGTAGTAACGCAGGGTTCTATGGCTACACCTTC. This sequence encodes CASSSNAGFYGYTF.

The gene calls are TRBV27 and TRBJ1-4; 7 bases fit TRBD1. This CDR3 is 20 amino acids long. Germline V gene data show CDR1 as MNHEY and CDR2 as SMNVEV (reference sequence). V gave up 5 bases and J gave up 1 base; unmatched junction bases: 19. The CDR3 nucleotides are TGTGCCAGCAGTCCAACTGCCATGTGGAGGGGGCGAGTAACTAATGAAAAACTGTTTTTT. Translated: CASSPTAMWRGRVTNEKLFF.

V is TRBV7-9 and J is TRBJ2-7; 8 bases line up with TRBD1. This CDR3 contains 14 residues. V trimming: 0 bases; J trimming: 5 bases; junction bases outside the gene matches: 3. The germline gives CDR1 SEHNR, CDR2 FQNEAQ (reference sequence). CDR3 sequence (DNA): TGTGCCAGCAGCTTAGCGGACAGGGCCCACGAGCAGTACTTC. Protein: CASSLADRAHEQYF.

The chain combines TRBV5-4 with TRBJ2-6; D may be TRBD2 (5 bases). V lost 0 bases to trimming and J lost 1 base, with 11 bases between them. CDR1 is SGHNT and CDR2 is YYREEE in the germline V gene (reference sequence). The CDR3 sequence is 17 residues long. The CDR3 reads CASSLDPSLSGANVLTF. CDR3 nucleotides: TGTGCCAGCAGCTTGGATCCTAGCCTGTCTGGGGCCAACGTCCTGACTTTC.

The rearrangement uses TRBV5-6 and TRBJ1-3; possibly TRBD1 for D (5 bases). The germline V and J ends were trimmed by 4 bases and 3 bases, with 17 bases remaining between them. The CDR3 consists of 16 residues. Germline assignment: CDR1 SGHDT and CDR2 YYEEEE. CDR3 DNA sequence: TGTGCCAGCAGCATCTCGGGCCCGGGGGGTGGAAACACCATATATTTT. Translating it yields CASSISGPGGGNTIYF.